The subject of this entry is one T cell receptor beta chain. In the authors' workflow: Cell counts per sample came from amplifying reference gene primers. The protocol was immunoSEQ multiplex PCR, while the TCRdb copy is restricted to in-frame clones and leaves out a portion. V and J calls and clone size are as listed in that table; D and trimming were resolved from the DNA. The top ten clones hold roughly 4% of a sample with 400,000 to 550,000 clones, approximately 90% of them seen once. This entry is derived from a study of blood T cell repertoires in COVID-19. About the study: Sites across the United States, Italy and Spain contributed samples from acute and convalescent COVID-19. The analysed material was cDNA or gDNA that came from T cells, B-cell-depleted T cells, or PBMCs.

The CDR3 covers 13 residues. V was pared by 4 bases and J by 7 bases, with 15 bases between. The germline V gene encodes CDR1 SGHRS and CDR2 YFSETQ. The V and J genes are TRBV5-1 and TRBJ2-7; D unresolved. Material: peripheral blood. This receptor was taken from a woman between 25 and 40 years old with acute or convalescent COVID-19. The CDR3 nucleotides are TGCGCCAGCAGCAGTGACCCGCTGCGGGAGCAGTACTTC. Translated, it gives CASSSDPLREQYF.